This note documents a single T cell receptor (beta chain) sequence. Its antigen is still unknown. This sample stems from a study of graft-versus-host responses after intestinal transplantation. Study overall: The whole recipient group had anti-thymocyte globulin induction followed by tacrolimus and steroids for roughly three years.

This CDR3 contains 13 residues. The germline V gene encodes CDR1 SGHKS and CDR2 YYEKEE (reference sequence). Trimming cost V 1 base and J 8 bases, with 10 bases left between them. The data were produced by immunoSEQ multiplex PCR, yet TCRdb's version contains in-frame clones alone and is incomplete. The sample contains 95,000 to 110,000 clones, 87% of which appear only once. The clonotype was recovered from a human donor who was the organ donor for an intestinal transplant. The specimen was unstimulated CD4+ T cells sorted from spleen or lymph node cells, collected before transplant. J is TRBJ2-4 and V is TRBV5-5; maybe TRBD1 (5 bases). CDR3 sequence: CASSLQGRDIQYF. CDR3 sequence (DNA): TGTGCCAGCAGCTTGCAGGGTAGGGACATTCAGTACTTC. Full variable domain (remainder filled in from reference TRBV5-5 and TRBJ2-4): DAGVTQSPTHLIKTRGQQVTLRCSPISGHKSVSWYQQVLGQGPQFIFQYYEKEERGRGNFPDRFSARQFPNYSSELNVNALLLGDSALYLCASSLQGRDIQYFGAGTRLSVL.